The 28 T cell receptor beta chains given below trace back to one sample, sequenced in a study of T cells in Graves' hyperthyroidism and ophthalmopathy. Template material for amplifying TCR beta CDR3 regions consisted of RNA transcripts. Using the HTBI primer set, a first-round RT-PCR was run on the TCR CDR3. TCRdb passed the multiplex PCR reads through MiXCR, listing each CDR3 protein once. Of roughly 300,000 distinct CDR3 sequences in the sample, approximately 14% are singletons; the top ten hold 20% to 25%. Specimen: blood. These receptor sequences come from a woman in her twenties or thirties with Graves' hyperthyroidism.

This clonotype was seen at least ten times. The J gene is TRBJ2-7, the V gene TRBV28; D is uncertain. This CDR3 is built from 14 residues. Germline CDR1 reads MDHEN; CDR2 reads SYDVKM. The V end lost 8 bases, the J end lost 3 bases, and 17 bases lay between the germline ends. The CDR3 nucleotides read TGTGCCAGCTCCGCCTTGAAAGAGCTCTACGAGCAGTACTTC. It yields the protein CASSALKELYEQYF.

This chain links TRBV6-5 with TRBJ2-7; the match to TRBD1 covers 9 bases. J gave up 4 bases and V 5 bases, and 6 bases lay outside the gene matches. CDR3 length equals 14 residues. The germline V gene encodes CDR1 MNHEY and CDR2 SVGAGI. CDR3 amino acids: CASSPPGTGYEQYF. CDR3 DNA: TGTGCCAGCAGTCCACCGGGGACAGGGTACGAGCAGTACTTC.

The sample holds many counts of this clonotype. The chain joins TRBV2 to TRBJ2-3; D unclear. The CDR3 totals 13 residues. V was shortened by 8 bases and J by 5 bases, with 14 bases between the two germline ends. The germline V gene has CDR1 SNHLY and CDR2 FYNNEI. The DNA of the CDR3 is TGTGCCAGCGGATTGCAGTGGGGAGATACGCAGTATTTT. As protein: CASGLQWGDTQYF. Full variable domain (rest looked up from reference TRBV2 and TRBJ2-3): EPEVTQTPSHQVTQMGQEVILRCVPISNHLYFYWYRQILGQKVEFLVSFYNNEISEKSEIFDDQFSVERPDGSNFTLKIRSTKLEDSAMYFCASGLQWGDTQYFGPGTRLTVL.

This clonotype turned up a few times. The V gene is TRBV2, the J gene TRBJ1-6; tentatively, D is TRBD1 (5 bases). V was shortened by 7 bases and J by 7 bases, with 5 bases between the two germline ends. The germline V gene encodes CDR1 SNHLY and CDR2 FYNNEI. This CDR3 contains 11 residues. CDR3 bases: TGTGCCAGCAAGGGGAATTCACCCCTCCACTTT. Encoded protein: CASKGNSPLHF.

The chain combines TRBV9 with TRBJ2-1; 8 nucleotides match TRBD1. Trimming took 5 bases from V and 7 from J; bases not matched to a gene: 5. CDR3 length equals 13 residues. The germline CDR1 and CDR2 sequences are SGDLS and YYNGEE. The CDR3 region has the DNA TGTGCCAGCAGGGGACAGGTAGGGAATGAGCAGTTCTTC. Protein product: CASRGQVGNEQFF.

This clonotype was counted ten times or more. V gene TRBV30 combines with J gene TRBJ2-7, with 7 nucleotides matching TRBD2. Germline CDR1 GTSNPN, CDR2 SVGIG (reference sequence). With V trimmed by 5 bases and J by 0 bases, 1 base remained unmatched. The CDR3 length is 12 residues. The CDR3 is CAWGGDSYEQYF. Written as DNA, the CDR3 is TGTGCCTGGGGGGGGGACTCCTACGAGCAGTACTTC.

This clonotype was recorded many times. CDR3: CASQPGRDYGYTF. CDR3 DNA sequence: TGTGCCAGCCAACCCGGACGGGACTATGGCTACACCTTC. The chain employs TRBV28 and TRBJ1-2; no reliable D call. CDR1 is MDHEN, CDR2 SYDVKM, per germline. V lost 8 bases, J lost 3 bases, and 13 bases lay in between. The CDR3 loop spans 13 amino acids.

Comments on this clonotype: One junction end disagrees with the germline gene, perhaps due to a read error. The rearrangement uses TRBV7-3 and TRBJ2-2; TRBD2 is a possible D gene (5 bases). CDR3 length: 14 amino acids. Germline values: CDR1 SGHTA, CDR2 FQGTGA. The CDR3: CGSSLTGTLGELFF. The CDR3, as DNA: TGTGGCAGCAGCTTAACGGGAACCCTCGGGGAGCTGTTTTTT.

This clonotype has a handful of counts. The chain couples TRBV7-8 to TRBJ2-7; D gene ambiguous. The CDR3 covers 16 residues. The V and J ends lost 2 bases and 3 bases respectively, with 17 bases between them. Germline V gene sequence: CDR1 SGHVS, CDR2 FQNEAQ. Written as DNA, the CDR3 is TGTGCCAGCAGCTTACATCGGGTTTCTTACCACTACGAGCAGTACTTC. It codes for CASSLHRVSYHYEQYF.

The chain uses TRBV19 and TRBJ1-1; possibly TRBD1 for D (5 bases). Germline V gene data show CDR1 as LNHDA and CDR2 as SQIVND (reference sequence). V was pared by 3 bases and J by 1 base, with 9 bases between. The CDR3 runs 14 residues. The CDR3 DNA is TGTGCCAGTAGTATGATTGGGGGGAACACTGAAGCTTTCTTT. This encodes CASSMIGGNTEAFF.

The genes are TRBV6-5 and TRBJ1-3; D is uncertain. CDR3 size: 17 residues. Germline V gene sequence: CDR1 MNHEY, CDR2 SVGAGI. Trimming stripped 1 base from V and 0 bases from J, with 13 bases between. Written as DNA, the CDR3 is TGTGCCAGCAGTTACTTGAGGACCGCAGACTCTGGAAACACCATATATTTT. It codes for CASSYLRTADSGNTIYF.

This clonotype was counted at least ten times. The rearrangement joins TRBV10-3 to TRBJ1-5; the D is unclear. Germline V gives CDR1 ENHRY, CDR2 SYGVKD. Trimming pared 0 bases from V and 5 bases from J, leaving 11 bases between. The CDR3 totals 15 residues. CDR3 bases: TGTGCCATCAGTGAGTCGGGGAGGGCGGATCAGCCCCAGCATTTT. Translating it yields CAISESGRADQPQHF.

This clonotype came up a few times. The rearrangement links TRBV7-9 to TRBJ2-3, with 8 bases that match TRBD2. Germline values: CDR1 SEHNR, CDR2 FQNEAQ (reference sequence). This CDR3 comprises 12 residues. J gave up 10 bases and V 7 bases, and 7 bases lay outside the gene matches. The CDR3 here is CASNLERESQYF. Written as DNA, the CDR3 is TGTGCCAGCAACCTCGAGCGGGAGTCGCAGTATTTT.

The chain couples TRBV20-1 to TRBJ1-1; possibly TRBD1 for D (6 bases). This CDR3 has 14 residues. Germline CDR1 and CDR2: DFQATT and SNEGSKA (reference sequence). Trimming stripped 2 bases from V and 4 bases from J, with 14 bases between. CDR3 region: CSARISGVSTEAFF. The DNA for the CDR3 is TGCAGTGCTAGAATCTCAGGGGTTTCCACTGAAGCTTTCTTT.

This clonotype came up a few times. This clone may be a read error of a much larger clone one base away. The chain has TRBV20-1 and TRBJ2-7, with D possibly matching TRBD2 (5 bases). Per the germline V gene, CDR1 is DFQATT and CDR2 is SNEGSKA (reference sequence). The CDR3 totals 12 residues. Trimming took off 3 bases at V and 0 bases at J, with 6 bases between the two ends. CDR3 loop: CSARTISYEQYF. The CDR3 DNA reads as TGCAGTGCTAGGACTATCTCCTACGAGCAGTACTTC.

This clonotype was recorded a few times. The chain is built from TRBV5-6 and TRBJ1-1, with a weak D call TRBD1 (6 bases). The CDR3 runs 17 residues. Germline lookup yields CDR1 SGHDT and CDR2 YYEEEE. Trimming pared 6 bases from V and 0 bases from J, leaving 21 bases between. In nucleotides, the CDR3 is TGTGCCAGCAACCACGTGACAGGTGGTGGAATGAACACTGAAGCTTTCTTT. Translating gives CASNHVTGGGMNTEAFF. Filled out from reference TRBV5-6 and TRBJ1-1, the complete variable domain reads DAGVTQSPTHLIKTRGQQVTLRCSPKSGHDTVSWYQQALGQGPQFIFQYYEEEERQRGNFPDRFSGHQFPNYSSELNVNALLLGDSALYLCASNHVTGGGMNTEAFFGQGTRLTVV.

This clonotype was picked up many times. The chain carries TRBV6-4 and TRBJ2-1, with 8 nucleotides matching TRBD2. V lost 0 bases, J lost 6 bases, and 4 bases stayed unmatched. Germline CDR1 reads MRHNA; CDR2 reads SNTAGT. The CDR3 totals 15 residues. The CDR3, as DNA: TGTGCCAGCAGTGACTCAAGCGGGAGTCTCAATGAGCAGTTCTTC. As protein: CASSDSSGSLNEQFF.

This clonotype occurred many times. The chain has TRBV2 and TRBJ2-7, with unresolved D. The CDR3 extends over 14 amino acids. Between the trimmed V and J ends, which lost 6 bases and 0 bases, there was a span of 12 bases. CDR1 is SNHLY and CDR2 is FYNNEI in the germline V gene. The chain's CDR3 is CASSDPASSYEQYF. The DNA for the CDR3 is TGTGCCAGCAGCGATCCGGCCTCCTCCTACGAGCAGTACTTC. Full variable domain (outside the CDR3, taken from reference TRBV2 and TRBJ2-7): EPEVTQTPSHQVTQMGQEVILRCVPISNHLYFYWYRQILGQKVEFLVSFYNNEISEKSEIFDDQFSVERPDGSNFTLKIRSTKLEDSAMYFCASSDPASSYEQYFGPGTRLTVT.

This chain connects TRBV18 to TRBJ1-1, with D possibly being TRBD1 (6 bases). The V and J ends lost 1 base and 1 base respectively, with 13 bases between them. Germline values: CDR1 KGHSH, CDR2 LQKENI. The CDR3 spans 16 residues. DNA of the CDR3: TGTGCCAGCTCACCACGGCAGGGGATAGGGAACACTGAAGCTTTCTTT. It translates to CASSPRQGIGNTEAFF.

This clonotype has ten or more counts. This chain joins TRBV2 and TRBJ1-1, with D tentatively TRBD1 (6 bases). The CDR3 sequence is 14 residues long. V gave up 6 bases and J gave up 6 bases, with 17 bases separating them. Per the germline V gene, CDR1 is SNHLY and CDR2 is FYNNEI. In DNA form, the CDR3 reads TGTGCCAGCAGCCGGGACGGGGGGGCCGCTGAAGCTTTCTTT. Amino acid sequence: CASSRDGGAAEAFF.

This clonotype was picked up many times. The CDR3 reads CATSEPTAGTSGKKNEQFF. DNA of the CDR3: TGTGCCACCAGTGAACCCACCGCCGGGACTAGCGGGAAGAAAAATGAGCAGTTCTTC. The J gene is TRBJ2-1, the V gene TRBV24-1; TRBD2 agrees at 13 bases. Germline values: CDR1 KGHDR, CDR2 SFDVKD. Trimming took 4 bases from V and 7 from J; bases not matched to a gene: 15. The CDR3 contains 19 residues.

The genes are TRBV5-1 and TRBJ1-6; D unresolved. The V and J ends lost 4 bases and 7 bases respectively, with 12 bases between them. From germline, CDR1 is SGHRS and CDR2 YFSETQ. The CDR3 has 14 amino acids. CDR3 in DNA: TGCGCCAGCAGCGCACTGGACCGGAATTCACCCCTCCACTTT. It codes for CASSALDRNSPLHF.

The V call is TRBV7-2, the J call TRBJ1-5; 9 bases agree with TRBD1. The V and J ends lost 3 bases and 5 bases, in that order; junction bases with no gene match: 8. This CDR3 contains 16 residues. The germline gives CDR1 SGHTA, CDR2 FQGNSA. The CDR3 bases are TGTGCCAGCAGCTTCACCCCGGGACAGGGCGATCAGCCCCAGCATTTT. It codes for CASSFTPGQGDQPQHF. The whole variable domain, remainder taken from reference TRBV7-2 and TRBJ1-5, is GAGVSQSPSNKVTEKGKDVELRCDPISGHTALYWYRQSLGQGLEFLIYFQGNSAPDKSGLPSDRFSAERTGGSVSTLTIQRTQQEDSAVYLCASSFTPGQGDQPQHFGDGTRLSIL.

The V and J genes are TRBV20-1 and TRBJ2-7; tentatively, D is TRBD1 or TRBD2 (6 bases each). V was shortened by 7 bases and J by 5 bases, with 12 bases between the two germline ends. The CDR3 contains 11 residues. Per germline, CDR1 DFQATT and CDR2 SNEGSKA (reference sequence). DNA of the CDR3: TGCAGTGTAGGGGGGCCCCACGAGCAGTACTTC. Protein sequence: CSVGGPHEQYF.

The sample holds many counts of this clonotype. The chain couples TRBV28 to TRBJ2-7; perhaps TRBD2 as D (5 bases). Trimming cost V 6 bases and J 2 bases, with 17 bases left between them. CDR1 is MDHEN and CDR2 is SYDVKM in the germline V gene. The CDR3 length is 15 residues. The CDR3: CASRTLAKPPYEQYF. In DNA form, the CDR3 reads TGTGCCAGCAGGACCCTAGCAAAACCCCCCTACGAGCAGTACTTC.

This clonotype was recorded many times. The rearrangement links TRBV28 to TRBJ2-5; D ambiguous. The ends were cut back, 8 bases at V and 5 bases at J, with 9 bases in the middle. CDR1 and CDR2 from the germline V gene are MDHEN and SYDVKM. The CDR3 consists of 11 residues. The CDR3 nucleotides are TGTGCCAGCGGGTGGTCGGAGACCCAGTACTTC. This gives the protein CASGWSETQYF.

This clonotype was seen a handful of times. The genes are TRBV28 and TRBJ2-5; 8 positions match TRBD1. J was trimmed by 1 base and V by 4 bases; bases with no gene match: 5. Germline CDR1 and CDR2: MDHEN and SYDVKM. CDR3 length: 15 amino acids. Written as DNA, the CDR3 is TGTGCCAGCAGTTCAGGGGGCAGCGGCCAAGAGACCCAGTACTTC. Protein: CASSSGGSGQETQYF.

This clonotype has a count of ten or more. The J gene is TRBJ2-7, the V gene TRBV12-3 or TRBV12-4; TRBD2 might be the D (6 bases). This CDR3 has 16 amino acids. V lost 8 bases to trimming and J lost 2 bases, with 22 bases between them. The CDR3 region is CASRGRGTQGAYEQYF. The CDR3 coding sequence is TGTGCCAGCCGAGGGCGCGGGACTCAGGGAGCCTACGAGCAGTACTTC.